This T cell receptor (beta chain) was profiled in a study of blood T cell repertoires in COVID-19 (dated by TCRdb to 2020 to 2021). Regarding the complete study: Samples covering the acute and convalescent phases of COVID-19 were provided by collaborators in the United States, Italy and Spain. Sample metadata almost always included a de-identified subject ID, COVID-19 status, age in years and sex. The prospective study material was composed of cDNA or gDNA derived from T cells, B-cell-depleted T cells, or PBMCs. A freely available public database, intended as a resource for researchers studying the immune response to SARS-CoV-2, is where the repertoires were released. Where available, HLA class I and class II types were taken from metadata supplied by the sample provider and were not determined by assay-based typing. Deeply sampled blood TCRbeta repertoires from subjects exposed to, actively infected with, or recovered from COVID-19 were included in the dataset. The samples were drawn from the first 160 participants of the ongoing ImmuneRACE study and from 1,254 subjects provided by 6 global collaborators.

Notes on this clone: The specificity of this receptor is unknown. No clone much larger than this one lies a single base away; base qualities are absent.

A distance of 14 bases separates the germline ends of V and J, which lose 10 bases and 7 bases respectively. The CDR3 holds 13 amino acids from the cysteine to the phenylalanine. CDR3 DNA only is kept here, 39 bases in frame from base 1. The germline V gene specifies MNHEY as CDR1 and SVGAGI as CDR2. Participants in the prospective study were enrolled through a virtual design, were aged 18 to 89 years, and lived in approximately 25 United States geographic areas. In the prospective study, participants were assigned to cohorts based on the clinical history participants reported in a screening survey and a study questionnaire. Recovered participants in ImmuneRACE Cohort 3 were defined as having two consecutive negative NP/OP PCR tests, clearance from a healthcare professional, or resolution of symptoms. Mobile phlebotomists in the prospective study collected whole blood, serum and a nasopharyngeal or oropharyngeal swab from every participant. Participants in the prospective study had the option to provide additional blood draws and questionnaires over an approximately 2-month period. Blood samples from the prospective study were shipped frozen or at room temperature prior to DNA extraction.

TCRbeta CDR3 regions were amplified from genomic DNA using the immunoSEQ Assay, a bias-controlled multiplex PCR. Per the original workflow: Nucleated cell counts per sample were estimated from amplification of reference gene primers within the assay. To quantify the absolute abundance of each unique TCRbeta CDR3 rearrangement, sequence reads were collapsed and filtered. For each sample, productive Simpson clonality was calculated as the square root of Simpson's diversity index over productive rearrangements. Not all clones reach the TCRdb copy of this immuneACCESS table, which keeps in-frame sequences only. Checked studies attribute under half of the gap to unresolved V genes and leave the rest unexplained. The DNA gave D and trimming, while V, J and clone size come from that table. This sample comprises approximately 300,000 clones, around 86% of them detected only once. The ten largest clones capture 4.5% to 5.5% of the sample.

Overall study results and their limits: Clinical and demographic metadata were provided uncurated, with the amount varying by source and participant.

The chain uses TRBV6-5 and TRBJ1-6, with the D gene call left open. This TCR was sampled from a man in his sixties who had recovered from COVID-19. Sequenced material: PBMCs or T cells enriched from blood (not recorded which). CDR3 sequence: CATQLSENSPLHF. The bases read TGTGCCACCCAATTAAGCGAGAATTCACCCCTCCACTTT.